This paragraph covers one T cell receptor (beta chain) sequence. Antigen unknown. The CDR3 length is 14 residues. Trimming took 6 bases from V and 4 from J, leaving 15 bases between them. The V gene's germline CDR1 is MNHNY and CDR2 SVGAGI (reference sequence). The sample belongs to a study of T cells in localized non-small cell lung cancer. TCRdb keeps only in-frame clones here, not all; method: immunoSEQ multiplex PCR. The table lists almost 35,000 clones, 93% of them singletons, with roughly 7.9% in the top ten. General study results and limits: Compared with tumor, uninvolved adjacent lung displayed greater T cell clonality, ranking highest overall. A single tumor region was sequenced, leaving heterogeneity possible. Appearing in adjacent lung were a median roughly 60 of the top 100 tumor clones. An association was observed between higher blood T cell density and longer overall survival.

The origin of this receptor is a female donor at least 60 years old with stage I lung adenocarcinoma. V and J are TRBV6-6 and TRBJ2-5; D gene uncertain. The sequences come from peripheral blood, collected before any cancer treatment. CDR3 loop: CASSHGSVGETQYF. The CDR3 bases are TGTGCCAGCAGCCACGGCTCGGTTGGAGAGACCCAGTACTTC.